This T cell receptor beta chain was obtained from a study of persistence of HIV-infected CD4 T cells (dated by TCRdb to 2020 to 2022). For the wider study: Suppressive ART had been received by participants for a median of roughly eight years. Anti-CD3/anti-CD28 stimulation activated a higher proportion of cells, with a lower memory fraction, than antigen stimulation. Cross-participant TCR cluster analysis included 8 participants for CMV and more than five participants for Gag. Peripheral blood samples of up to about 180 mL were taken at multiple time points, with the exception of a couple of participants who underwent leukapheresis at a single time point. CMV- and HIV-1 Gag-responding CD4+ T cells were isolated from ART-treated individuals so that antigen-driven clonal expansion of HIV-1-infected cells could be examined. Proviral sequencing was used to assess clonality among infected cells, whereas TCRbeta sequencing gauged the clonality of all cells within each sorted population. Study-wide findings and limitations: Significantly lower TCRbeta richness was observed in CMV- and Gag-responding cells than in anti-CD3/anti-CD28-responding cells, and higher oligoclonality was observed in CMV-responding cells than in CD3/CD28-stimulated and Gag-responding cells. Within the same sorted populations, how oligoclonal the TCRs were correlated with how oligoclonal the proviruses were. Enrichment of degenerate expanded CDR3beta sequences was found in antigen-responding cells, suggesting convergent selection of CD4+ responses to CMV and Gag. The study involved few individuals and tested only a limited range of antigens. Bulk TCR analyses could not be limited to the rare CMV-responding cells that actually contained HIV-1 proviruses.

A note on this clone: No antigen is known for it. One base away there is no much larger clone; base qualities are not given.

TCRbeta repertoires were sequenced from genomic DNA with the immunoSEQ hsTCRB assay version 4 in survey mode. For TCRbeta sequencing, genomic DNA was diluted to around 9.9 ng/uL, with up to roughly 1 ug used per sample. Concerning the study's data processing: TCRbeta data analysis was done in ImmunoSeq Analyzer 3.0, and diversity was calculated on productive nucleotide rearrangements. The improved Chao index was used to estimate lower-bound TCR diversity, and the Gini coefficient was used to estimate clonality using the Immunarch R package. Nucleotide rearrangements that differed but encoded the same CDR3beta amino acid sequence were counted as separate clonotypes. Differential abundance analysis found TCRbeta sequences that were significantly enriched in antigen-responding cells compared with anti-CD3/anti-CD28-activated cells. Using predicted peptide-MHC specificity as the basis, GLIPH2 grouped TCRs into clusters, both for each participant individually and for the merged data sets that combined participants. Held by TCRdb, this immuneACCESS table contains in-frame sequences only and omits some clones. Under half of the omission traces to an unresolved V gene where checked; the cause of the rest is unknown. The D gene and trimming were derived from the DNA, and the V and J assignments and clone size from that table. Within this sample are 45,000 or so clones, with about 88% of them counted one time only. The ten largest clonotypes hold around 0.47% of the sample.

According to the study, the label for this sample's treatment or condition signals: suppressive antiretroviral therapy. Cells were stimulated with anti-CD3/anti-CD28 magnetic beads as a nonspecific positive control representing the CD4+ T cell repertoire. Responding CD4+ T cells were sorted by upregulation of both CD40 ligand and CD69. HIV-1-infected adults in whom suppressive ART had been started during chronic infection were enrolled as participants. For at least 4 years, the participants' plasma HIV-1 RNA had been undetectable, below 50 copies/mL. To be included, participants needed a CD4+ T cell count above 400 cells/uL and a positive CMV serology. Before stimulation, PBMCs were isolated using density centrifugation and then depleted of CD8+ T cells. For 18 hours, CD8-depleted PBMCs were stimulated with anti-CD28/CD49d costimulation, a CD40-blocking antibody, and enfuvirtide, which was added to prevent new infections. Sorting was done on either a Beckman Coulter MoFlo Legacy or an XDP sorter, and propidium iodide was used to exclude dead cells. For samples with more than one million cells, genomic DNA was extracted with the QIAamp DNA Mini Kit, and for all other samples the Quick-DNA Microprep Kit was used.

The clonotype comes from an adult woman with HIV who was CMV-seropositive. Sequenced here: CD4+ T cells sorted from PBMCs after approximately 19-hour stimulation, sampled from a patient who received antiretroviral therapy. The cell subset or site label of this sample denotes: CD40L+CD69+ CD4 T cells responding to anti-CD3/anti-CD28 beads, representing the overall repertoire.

The CDR3: CATSDRTSWGEQYF. The DNA sequence reads TGTGCCACCTCGGACAGGACGTCCTGGGGCGAGCAGTACTTC. This sequence uses TRBV10-3 and TRBJ2-7; 7 bases in between match TRBD1. Based on the germline V gene, the CDR1 and CDR2 sequences are ENHRY and SYGVKD. The V end gives up 10 bases and the J end 6 bases, leaving 15 bases in the junction not matched to a gene. The CDR3 runs 14 residues from the cysteine to the phenylalanine. Left in the record is the CDR3 DNA by itself, 42 bases read in frame from the first base.